The clone carrying this T cell receptor beta chain was counted a few times. Trimming removed 4 bases from V and 7 bases from J; junction bases left unmatched: 6. From germline, CDR1 is MNHEY and CDR2 SVGAGI. CDR3 length equals 13 residues. The assay was immunoSEQ multiplex PCR, and TCRdb's table has in-frame clones only and misses some. The table has over 130,000 clones, 84% seen once; the top ten hold roughly 3.5%. The data derive from a study of blood T cell repertoires in COVID-19. About the study: COVID-19 samples, acute and convalescent, were from the United States, Italy and Spain. PBMCs, B-cell-depleted T cells, or T cells were the source of the cDNA or gDNA that made up the material.

The sample consisted of PBMCs or T cells enriched from blood (not recorded which). The origin of this receptor is a woman aged 45 to 65 with acute COVID-19. The chain is built from TRBV6-5 and TRBJ1-2, with 7 bases aligning to TRBD1. CDR3 DNA sequence: TGTGCCAGCAGTTCCCCCACAGGGGCTGGCTACACCTTC. Protein product: CASSSPTGAGYTF.